A selection of T cell receptor beta chains follows, all from one sample in a study of cytomegalovirus exposure and HLA in healthy donors. Some clones are missing from TCRdb's copy, which holds only in-frame ones; the method was immunoSEQ multiplex PCR. The repertoire holds some 150,000 clones, with approximately 60% as singletons. Sequencing was done on a sample of PBMCs. Source of these receptors: a woman aged 40 to 50 in good health and CMV-seronegative. Both conserved end residues are part of each CDR3. D genes are given only for firm matches. Expanded clones are given a class, and other clones once, few, many or no size at all.

V,D,J,size,CDR3,DNA
TRBV30,NA,TRBJ2-1,NA,CAWSLLLTREQFF,TGTGCCTGGAGTCTACTACTCACGCGCGAGCAGTTCTTC
TRBV19,NA,TRBJ2-5,NA,CASSFRQGGETQYF,TGTGCCAGTAGTTTCCGACAGGGAGGAGAGACCCAGTACTTC
TRBV13,TRBD2,TRBJ2-5,few,CASSLRGLAETQYF,TGTGCCAGCAGCTTACGGGGACTAGCAGAGACCCAGTACTTC
TRBV10-3,NA,TRBJ2-7,NA,CAISDRQPYEQYF,TGTGCCATCAGTGATCGACAGCCCTACGAGCAGTACTTC
TRBV5-8,NA,TRBJ1-1,NA,CASRRMNTEAFF,TGTGCCAGCAGGAGGATGAACACTGAAGCTTTCTTT
TRBV5-1,TRBD2,TRBJ2-3,NA,CASSGPGGGSTDTQYF,TGCGCCAGCAGCGGCCCTGGCGGGGGGAGCACAGATACGCAGTATTTT
TRBV2,NA,TRBJ2-6,NA,CASRTRRSGANVLTF,TGTGCCAGCAGGACTCGGCGGTCTGGGGCCAACGTCCTGACTTTC
TRBV6-5,NA,TRBJ2-3,NA,CASSYGGASDTQYF,TGTGCCAGCAGTTACGGGGGGGCTTCAGATACGCAGTATTTT
TRBV5-4,NA,TRBJ1-4,NA,CASSLGGTIGEKLFF,TGTGCCAGCAGCTTGGGCGGGACTATAGGGGAAAAACTGTTTTTT
TRBV6-5,NA,TRBJ1-2,NA,CASSSGVKVGSDYTF,TGTGCCAGCAGTTCGGGGGTGAAAGTAGGGTCTGACTACACCTTC